The clone carrying this T cell receptor (beta chain) was picked up many times. Its antigen is unidentified. The source of the sample is a study of glioma-infiltrating T cells. CDR1 is MNHNS, CDR2 SASEGT, per germline. V lost 5 bases to trimming and J lost 5 bases; unmatched junction nucleotides: 8. CDR3 length: 16 residues. Amplification of TCR alpha and beta CDR3 regions from RNA used iRepertoire nested multiplex PCR. One-step reverse transcription and amplification started from around 100-400 ng of tissue mRNA or PBMC total RNA. TCRdb re-called the multiplex PCR reads through MiXCR, storing one row per CDR3 protein. This sample has under 200,000 distinct CDR3 sequences, with 32% found just once. General study points: Very few CDR3 sequences were shared between tissue and blood. Above-expected tissue-blood divergence occurred in all gliomas, most in low-grade ones.

V gene TRBV6-1 combines with J gene TRBJ1-6, with 8 bases that match TRBD1. The sequencing input was glioma tissue, nonneoplastic brain tissue, or PBMCs (not recorded which). This TCR came from a human donor with low-grade glioma or glioblastoma, undergoing nonglioma brain surgery, or in good health (not recorded which). In DNA form, the CDR3 reads TGTGCCAGCAGTCGAGGCCCGGGACAGGATAATTCACCCCTCCACTTT. Amino acid sequence: CASSRGPGQDNSPLHF.